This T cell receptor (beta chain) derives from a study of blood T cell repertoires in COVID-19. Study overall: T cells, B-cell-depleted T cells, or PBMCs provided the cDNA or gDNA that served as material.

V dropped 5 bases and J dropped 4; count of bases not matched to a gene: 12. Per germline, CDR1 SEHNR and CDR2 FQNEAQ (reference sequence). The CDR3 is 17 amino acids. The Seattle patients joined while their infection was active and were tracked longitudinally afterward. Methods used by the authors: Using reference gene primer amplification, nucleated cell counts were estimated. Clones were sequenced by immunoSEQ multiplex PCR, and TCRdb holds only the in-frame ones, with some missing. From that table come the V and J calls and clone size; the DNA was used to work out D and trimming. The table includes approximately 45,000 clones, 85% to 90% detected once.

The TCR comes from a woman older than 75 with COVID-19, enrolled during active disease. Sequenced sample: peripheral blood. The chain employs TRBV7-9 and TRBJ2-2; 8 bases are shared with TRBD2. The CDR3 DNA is TGTGCCAGCAGCCCCTTCCCGGGACTAGAGTCCACCGGGGAGCTGTTTTTT. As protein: CASSPFPGLESTGELFF.